Here is one T cell receptor beta chain with its context. Its antigen is not yet known. The input lacks base qualities; no much larger clone sits a single base away. The data originate from a study of T cell responses to AZD1222 COVID-19 vaccine (dated by TCRdb to about 2021). Looking at the study overall: Because spike-specific TCR depth and breadth did not differ between the two schedules, AZD1222 recipients who got a second dose at roughly 4 weeks were pooled with those who got a second dose at roughly 12 weeks. A total of 230 or so trial participants underwent TCR sequencing, of whom around 200 received two doses of AZD1222 and 26 received two doses of the MenACWY control vaccine. Trial participants were enrolled by age into 18-55, 56-69 and 70-plus year subgroups, with roughly 160, 29 and 62 TCR-sequenced participants respectively.

Its CDR3 holds 14 amino acids, cysteine through phenylalanine. The CDR3 DNA has 42 bases and is translated from base 1. As encoded in the germline V gene, CDR1 is SNHLY while CDR2 is FYNNEI. Between the V and J ends, shortened by 9 bases and 6 bases respectively, the junction contains 18 bases. Paper-wide results and their limitations: Because no day 14 peak-response samples were available, repertoires were characterized only after the peak T cell response. After two AZD1222 doses, both the breadth and the depth of spike-specific TCRs were significantly higher than at day 0 and than in MenACWY recipients. Participants were mostly white British and included more females than males, and it was suggested by the authors that clonal diversity may have been underestimated. Conclusions about previously exposed vaccinees are limited because only a handful of AZD1222 recipients were SARS-CoV-2 seropositive at baseline. Nearly half of unique spike-specific TCRs reportedly recognized epitopes outside regions mutated in the B.1.351 and B.1.1.7 variants. Vaccine-associated CD4 TCRs spanned the whole spike protein, with dominant responses in regions 160-218 and 743-854. The 56-69-year group was small, and its depth increase did not reach significance, likely because of low power.

The CDR3 regions of human TCRbeta chains were subjected to immunosequencing. The original pipeline was this. TCRs in the repertoires were compared against a reference library of SARS-CoV-2-specific TCRs that had been generated with the MIRA antigen-specificity platform. Breadth was defined as the fraction of unique TCRs that were SARS-CoV-2-associated, and depth was defined as the fraction of total T cells that were SARS-CoV-2-associated. Using the MIRA data, each spike-specific TCR was assigned both to the spike region to which the TCR was reactive and to a CD4 or CD8 class. Log10-transformed breadth and depth values were compared by one-way ANOVA with Sidak's multiple comparisons tests. TCRdb mirrors the immuneACCESS table, restricted to in-frame sequences. Some clones are absent from its copies; in checked studies, under half trace to an unresolved V gene, and the reason for the others is unknown. V and J calls and clone size follow that table, whereas D and trimming were derived from the DNA. Here the sample has some 150,000 clones; approximately 94% occur a single time. The leading ten clones occupy around 1.9% of the sample.

In the paper's terms, the time point label means: baseline before first vaccination. Vaccinee samples came from UK trials COV001 and COV002, including a single-blind randomized controlled phase 2/3 trial of AZD1222 (ChAdOx1 nCoV-19) in healthy adults. For TCRbeta chain sequencing, PBMC samples from trial participants were taken at day 0 and at day 28 after the second dose. Material: peripheral blood, obtained on day 0 of AZD1222 vaccination. The TCR comes from an adult in good health. The chain employs TRBV2 and TRBJ1-5; the D gene remains uncertain. The sequenced DNA: TGTGCCAGTAGACTAGCCGGGATCAGTCAGCCCCAGCATTTT. Translation gives CASRLAGISQPQHF.